The 9 T cell receptor beta chains presented below share a single source sample, sequenced in a study of liver allograft versus peripheral blood T cells. Overall study: Recipients' peripheral blood supplied the T cell receptor repertoires against which those in transplanted livers were compared.

MiXCR was run by TCRdb on the reads, yielding one entry per CDR3 protein. In the table there are 3,500 to 4,000 distinct CDR3 sequences, roughly 23% of which are singletons. These TCRs come from a human patient who had a liver transplant. The graft donor may account for some of the T cells.

By share, this clonotype counts as medium-sized (0.01 to 0.1%). The V and J genes are TRBV28 and TRBJ2-7; 7 bases fit TRBD1. The CDR3 runs 13 residues. Germline V lookup: CDR1 MDHEN, CDR2 SYDVKM. Trimming removed 6 bases from V and 3 bases from J; junction bases left unmatched: 5. In nucleotides, the CDR3 is TGTGCCAGCAGCCGAAGGGACAGCTACGAGCAGTACTTC. Encoded protein: CASSRRDSYEQYF.

This clonotype was picked up a small number of times. The chain couples TRBV20-1 to TRBJ2-1; TRBD1 matches 11 bases. V lost 3 bases, J lost 7 bases, and 5 bases stayed unmatched. Germline V CDR1 and CDR2: DFQATT, SNEGSKA (reference sequence). This CDR3 is built from 14 residues. CDR3 sequence reads: CSASIGQGANEQFF. CDR3 in DNA: TGCAGTGCTAGTATAGGACAGGGGGCGAATGAGCAGTTCTTC.

Sample share makes this clonotype medium-sized. The rearrangement joins TRBV6-5 to TRBJ2-4; the match to TRBD2 covers 10 bases. CDR1 is MNHEY and CDR2 is SVGAGI in the germline V gene. V trimming: 0 bases; J trimming: 4 bases; junction bases outside the gene matches: 9. This CDR3 contains 18 residues. In DNA, the CDR3 is TGTGCCAGCAGTTACTCCCCGCCCCTAGCGGGAGTTAAAAACATTCAGTACTTC. It specifies CASSYSPPLAGVKNIQYF.

By share, this clonotype counts as medium-sized. This chain links TRBV19 with TRBJ1-1, with 8 bases lining up with TRBD1. Germline values: CDR1 LNHDA, CDR2 SQIVND (reference sequence). With 4 bases clipped from V and 4 bases from J, the junction kept 2 bases outside the gene matches. CDR3 length equals 13 residues. CDR3 amino acids: CASSSTGGTEAFF. CDR3 DNA: TGTGCCAGTAGTAGTACAGGGGGCACTGAAGCTTTCTTT.

A word on this clonotype: A read error may be the cause here, since a much bigger clone is one base away. The chain recombines TRBV3-1 with TRBJ2-2; TRBD2 might be the D (7 bases). The CDR3 is 14 amino acids. The germline V gene has CDR1 LGHDT and CDR2 YNNKEL (reference sequence). Written as DNA, the CDR3 is TGTACCAGCAGCCAAAGGGGGAGGGTCGGGGAGCTGTTTTTT. Protein: CTSSQRGRVGELFF.

This clonotype is medium-sized within its sample. The J gene is TRBJ2-2, the V gene TRBV19; either TRBD1 or TRBD2 may fit D (5 bases each). Trimming stripped 5 bases from V and 4 bases from J, with 14 bases between. Germline V lookup: CDR1 LNHDA, CDR2 SQIVND (reference sequence). The CDR3 extends over 15 amino acids. CDR3 nucleotide sequence: TGTGCCAGTAGTTCCCCTCTGAGGGGCACCGGGGAGCTGTTTTTT. Translated: CASSSPLRGTGELFF.

V usage is TRBV5-5 and J usage is TRBJ1-3; 9 nucleotides line up with TRBD1. V shed 3 bases, J shed 1 base, and the junction held 5 bases outside the gene matches. The CDR3 sequence is 16 residues long. Germline CDR1 and CDR2: SGHKS and YYEKEE (reference sequence). The CDR3 loop is CASSSGTGTSGNTIYF. The CDR3 DNA is TGTGCCAGCAGCTCCGGGACAGGGACTTCTGGAAACACCATATATTTT.

This clonotype is termed medium-sized. The chain has TRBV2 and TRBJ2-2; D is perhaps TRBD2 (7 bases). The germline CDR1 and CDR2 sequences are SNHLY and FYNNEI. The CDR3 extends over 17 amino acids. The germline V and J ends were trimmed by 6 bases and 6 bases, with 23 bases remaining between them. The CDR3 protein is CASSYYLGGLPAGELFF. CDR3 sequence (DNA): TGTGCCAGCAGCTACTATTTGGGGGGGCTCCCGGCCGGGGAGCTGTTTTTT.

This clonotype is judged medium-sized. The chain has TRBV7-3 and TRBJ2-1; the D gene is possibly TRBD2 (5 bases). CDR1 is SGHTA and CDR2 is FQGTGA in the germline V gene. This CDR3 has 13 residues. Trimming took off 8 bases at V and 8 bases at J, with 16 bases between the two ends. The CDR3 loop reads CASSEGPRDEQFF. The CDR3 region has the DNA TGTGCCAGCTCCGAGGGCCCACGCGATGAGCAGTTCTTC.